This T cell receptor beta chain was sequenced during a study of OX40 agonist ivuxolimab in advanced cancers. About the study: Dose-escalation patients were diagnosed with hepatocellular carcinoma, melanoma, renal cell cancer or head and neck cancer. Prior therapy, whether anti-PD-1, anti-PD-L1 or anti-CTLA-4, was allowed, and more than 35% had some. Findings and caveats of the study: Undetermined was the antigen specificity of the expanded peripheral T cells.

Worth noting for this clone: Its antigen is undetermined.

Generated by immunoSEQ multiplex PCR, the TCRdb table keeps only in-frame clones and is missing some. The repertoire includes about 68,000 clones, approximately 90% of them detected once, and around 0.95% sits in the top ten. CDR3 length: 15 residues. Per germline, CDR1 LNHDA and CDR2 SQIVND (reference sequence). J was trimmed by 2 bases and V by 4 bases; bases with no gene match: 4. Peripheral blood came from all dose cohorts at three timepoints. This TCR was recovered from an adult with an advanced solid tumor such as melanoma, head and neck, liver or kidney cancer. The genes are TRBV19 and TRBJ2-5, with 10 bases identical to TRBD1. The sample consisted of CD4+ or CD8+ T cells sorted from blood, taken in a trial of the OX40 agonist ivuxolimab. The CDR3, as DNA: TGTGCCAGTAGTACCCCGGGACAGGGGCAAGAGACCCAGTACTTC. Translating gives CASSTPGQGQETQYF.